These T cell receptor beta chains were read from a single sample in a study of T-cell memory formation after mild COVID-19. TCRdb used MiXCR to reprocess the 5' RACE reads, holding one entry per CDR3 protein. This table has about 600,000 distinct CDR3 sequences, about 20% appearing once. The sequencing input was PBMCs or a T cell subset sorted from them (not recorded which). These receptors originate from an adult woman who had mild COVID-19 (a few samples of this study predate the infection). Cell type and time point are not known. CDR3s include the opening cysteine and the closing phenylalanine or tryptophan. D genes are given only for firm matches. Clone sizes are given selectively: once, few, many, or a class where the clone is expanded.

j_call	v_call	d_call	clone_size	cdr3_aa	cdr3_nt
TRBJ1-5	TRBV24-1	NA	few	CATSEKSLGNQPQHF	TGTGCCACCAGTGAAAAGTCCTTGGGCAATCAGCCCCAGCATTTT
TRBJ1-1	TRBV4-3	NA	NA	CASSHSGQPYTEAFF	TGCGCCAGCAGCCATAGCGGACAGCCGTACACTGAAGCTTTCTTT
TRBJ2-1	TRBV7-3	TRBD2	NA	CASSPTPAGAYNEQFF	TGTGCCAGCAGCCCCACACCAGCGGGAGCCTACAATGAGCAGTTCTTC
TRBJ1-2	TRBV25-1	NA	NA	CASSEYSRVGYGYTF	TGTGCCAGCAGTGAATACAGCAGGGTGGGCTATGGCTACACCTTC
TRBJ1-2	TRBV6-5	TRBD1	NA	CASSYPRQGGDYGYTF	TGTGCCAGCAGTTACCCAAGACAGGGGGGCGACTATGGCTACACCTTC
TRBJ2-5	TRBV7-3	NA	NA	CASSLRAYSQGETQYF	TGTGCCAGCAGCTTAAGAGCTTACTCCCAGGGGGAGACCCAGTACTTC
TRBJ1-2	TRBV11-2	NA	few	CASSLDLGDYGYTF	TGTGCCAGCAGCTTAGATCTAGGAGACTATGGCTACACCTTC
TRBJ2-3	TRBV15	NA	NA	CATSRAWQGSDTQYF	TGTGCCACCAGCAGAGCCTGGCAGGGCTCAGATACGCAGTATTTT
TRBJ2-7	TRBV19	NA	few	CASSDSGAYEQYF	TGTGCCAGTAGTGATAGTGGGGCGTACGAGCAGTACTTC
TRBJ1-5	TRBV13	NA	NA	CASSARDGGNQPQHF	TGTGCCAGCAGCGCCCGAGACGGAGGCAATCAGCCCCAGCATTTT
TRBJ2-1	TRBV20-1	NA	NA	CSARKGGPNEQFF	TGCAGTGCTAGGAAAGGAGGGCCGAATGAGCAGTTCTTC
TRBJ2-7	TRBV20-1	TRBD1	few	CSARGSDRGPYEQYF	TGCAGTGCTAGAGGCTCGGACAGGGGACCGTACGAGCAGTACTTC
TRBJ2-3	TRBV3-1	TRBD2	NA	CASSRRAGGGTDTQYF	TGTGCCAGCAGCCGGAGAGCGGGGGGAGGGACAGATACGCAGTATTTT
TRBJ2-7	TRBV19	TRBD2	NA	CASRGVAGPLSYEQYF	TGTGCCAGTAGAGGGGTAGCGGGTCCCTTGTCCTACGAGCAGTACTTC
TRBJ2-2	TRBV6-4	TRBD2	NA	CASKPGLGNTGELFF	TGTGCCAGCAAGCCGGGACTAGGGAACACCGGGGAGCTGTTTTTT
TRBJ2-5	TRBV4-3	TRBD1	NA	CASSQQGAWQETQYF	TGCGCCAGCAGCCAGCAGGGGGCTTGGCAAGAGACCCAGTACTTC
TRBJ2-1	TRBV11-1	NA	NA	CASSLGFHDYNEQFF	TGTGCCAGCAGCTTAGGCTTCCACGACTACAATGAGCAGTTCTTC
TRBJ1-2	TRBV12-3/TRBV12-4	TRBD1	NA	CASSQGQLGGKGGYTF	TGTGCCAGCAGCCAGGGACAGTTAGGAGGGAAGGGTGGCTACACCTTC
TRBJ2-7	TRBV6-2/TRBV6-3	NA	few	CASSYVFYTGPNSYEQYF	TGTGCCAGCAGTTACGTCTTCTATACGGGGCCAAACTCCTACGAGCAGTACTTC
TRBJ2-1	TRBV9	NA	NA	CASSVVLGENEQFF	TGTGCCAGCAGCGTAGTGCTGGGGGAAAATGAGCAGTTCTTC
TRBJ2-1	TRBV7-9	NA	NA	CASSSYAASEQFF	TGTGCCAGCAGCTCATACGCGGCATCTGAGCAGTTCTTC
TRBJ2-2	TRBV12-3/TRBV12-4	NA	few	CASSGLLYTGELFF	TGTGCCAGCAGCGGATTACTGTACACCGGGGAGCTGTTTTTT
TRBJ2-5	TRBV24-1	NA	NA	CATSDMVNLETQYF	TGTGCCACCAGTGATATGGTAAATCTGGAGACCCAGTACTTC
TRBJ2-7	TRBV20-1	TRBD2	few	CSAPLAGSYEQYF	TGCAGTGCTCCTCTAGCGGGGTCCTACGAGCAGTACTTC
TRBJ1-1	TRBV24-1	TRBD1	NA	CATSDLDRGTGAFF	TGTGCCACCAGTGATTTGGACAGGGGGACCGGAGCTTTCTTT
TRBJ1-1	TRBV30	NA	few	CAWSRRVGTEAFF	TGTGCCTGGAGTCGTAGGGTAGGCACTGAAGCTTTCTTT
TRBJ1-1	TRBV18	NA	NA	CASSPRGPNTEAFF	TGTGCCAGCTCACCTAGGGGCCCGAACACTGAAGCTTTCTTT
TRBJ2-1	TRBV29-1	NA	NA	CSVEGRDGNNEQFF	TGCAGCGTTGAGGGCAGGGATGGGAACAATGAGCAGTTCTTC
TRBJ1-6	TRBV2	NA	NA	CASSAQGNNSPLHF	TGTGCCAGCAGTGCTCAGGGTAATAATTCACCCCTCCACTTT
TRBJ2-1	TRBV20-1	NA	NA	CSARGDGSSYNEQFF	TGCAGTGCTAGAGGGGACGGCAGCTCCTACAATGAGCAGTTCTTC
TRBJ2-1	TRBV19	TRBD1	NA	CASSTLRTGSSYNEQFF	TGTGCCAGTAGTACCCTCAGGACAGGGAGCTCCTACAATGAGCAGTTCTTC
TRBJ2-2	TRBV7-2	TRBD2	once	CASSPGLAGGARAGELFF	TGTGCCAGCAGCCCGGGACTAGCGGGAGGGGCTCGCGCCGGGGAGCTGTTTTTT
TRBJ1-1	TRBV7-9	NA	NA	CASSATYTEAFF	TGTGCCAGCAGCGCAACCTACACTGAAGCTTTCTTT
TRBJ2-2	TRBV7-7	NA	NA	CASSLGGVGTGELFF	TGTGCTAGCAGCCTCGGTGGGGTTGGCACCGGGGAGCTGTTTTTT
TRBJ2-3	TRBV6-1	TRBD2	NA	CASLLAGSGDTQYF	TGTGCCAGCTTACTAGCGGGGTCAGGGGATACGCAGTATTTT
TRBJ2-7	TRBV3-1	TRBD1	few	CASSPRTGEVGQYF	TGTGCCAGCAGCCCACGGACAGGGGAAGTCGGGCAGTACTTC
TRBJ2-3	TRBV27	TRBD2	few	CASSFNRGGPEGF	TGTGCCAGCAGTTTTAATCGGGGAGGGCCTGAGGGTTTT
TRBJ2-2	TRBV19	NA	few	CASSIGHLGTGELFF	TGTGCCAGTAGTATTGGACACTTAGGGACCGGGGAGCTGTTTTTT
TRBJ1-2	TRBV5-1	NA	once	CASSPQSVPRNYGYTF	TGCGCCAGCAGTCCGCAGTCCGTGCCGAGGAACTATGGCTACACCTTC
TRBJ2-5	TRBV6-2/TRBV6-3	NA	NA	CATNDRYQETQYF	TGTGCCACCAATGACAGGTACCAAGAGACCCAGTACTTC
TRBJ2-2	TRBV5-1	NA	NA	CASSLALYRNTGELFF	TGCGCCAGCAGCTTGGCCCTATACAGAAACACCGGGGAGCTGTTTTTT
TRBJ2-7	TRBV24-1	TRBD1	few	CATSERTGSTYEQYF	TGTGCCACCAGTGAACGGACAGGGTCGACCTACGAGCAGTACTTC
TRBJ2-2	TRBV12-3/TRBV12-4	NA	NA	CASPGFSGELFF	TGTGCCAGTCCCGGATTTTCTGGGGAGCTGTTTTTT
TRBJ2-3	TRBV27	NA	NA	CASSLAAGPRDTQYF	TGTGCCAGCAGTTTAGCGGCGGGACCTCGAGATACGCAGTATTTT
TRBJ2-1	TRBV13	TRBD2	NA	CASSLSGGVENEQFF	TGTGCCAGCAGCCTCAGCGGGGGAGTCGAAAATGAGCAGTTCTTC